The text below deals with one T cell receptor (beta chain). This clonotype was seen a handful of times. The clone's antigen remains unknown. Base-call qualities are not available, and no considerably larger clone is one nucleotide away. The source of the sample is a study of T-cell memory formation after mild COVID-19 (dated by TCRdb to the early 2020s). For context, the study as a whole: TCR sequence clusters from the two donors were largely donor specific. In two donors, T-cell clones that expanded and contracted after mild COVID-19 were followed by sequencing TCRalpha and TCRbeta repertoires longitudinally. The cohort comprised two young, previously healthy adult volunteers, one female and one male.

Overall study results and their limits: Some responding clones were detected in pre-infection memory, suggesting pre-existing cross-reactive memory T cells joined the SARS-CoV-2 response. SARS-CoV-2 specificity was not confirmed for the second-wave clones peaking on day 37. Balanced CD4/CD8 phenotypes were observed for clones contracting from day 15 to 85, whereas a bias towards CD4+ was observed for a second wave of clones expanding from day 15 to 37. The study included only a couple of mild cases, and larger cohorts that include severe cases with pre-infection samples were judged to be necessary. Contracting CD4+ clones appeared mostly in the CM and EM memory subsets, whereas CD8+ clones were enriched in EMRA.

Ficoll-Paque density gradient centrifugation was used to isolate PBMCs. TCRdb shows the sequencer as Illumina NovaSeq 6000. Using 5'RACE with constant-segment primers, TCRalpha and TCRbeta cDNA libraries were constructed, with sample barcodes and unique molecular identifiers added in the process. Trizol reagent was used to extract RNA from every sample. Libraries were amplified in two PCR steps, with a second sample barcode and Illumina TruSeq adapters added in the second step. The libraries were sequenced on an Illumina NovaSeq using 2 x 150 bp paired-end reads. Per the source publication's procedure: Demultiplexing of reads and collapsing into UMI-guided consensus sequences were performed with migec v1.2.7. Using mixcr v2.1.11, UMI consensuses were aligned to TRA and TRB V and J templates and then assembled into clonotypes. Clonotypes were classified as expanded or contracted when called significant by both edgeR and NoisET, with noise models trained on biological replicates. For edgeR calls, the cutoffs were a false discovery rate-adjusted p below 0.01 and a log2 fold-change threshold of 1. As an exploratory analysis of dynamics, max-normalized trajectories of the 1000 most abundant clonotypes were examined with PCA combined with hierarchical clustering. Separately sequenced CD4+ and CD8+ repertoires were used to assign a CD4 or CD8 phenotype to each responding clone. TCRdb handled the public reads itself, with Q25 trimming in fastp and clone calling in MiXCR, and kept productive beta chains. Each entry is one CDR3 protein sequence, shown with its most common DNA and genes. TCRdb's processing, not the authors' own work, is the source of the V and J calls. This sample is represented by hundreds of thousands of distinct CDR3 sequences; about 20% of them were singletons. The ten largest clones add up to roughly 8.1% of the sample.

The source of this sequence is an adult woman who had mild COVID-19 (a few samples of this study predate the infection). The sample titles of this study are shuffled in the database, so cell type and time point are left out; the donor was told from shared clones. Sequenced sample: PBMCs or a T cell subset sorted from them (not recorded which).

The DNA sequence follows: TGCAGTGCTAGAGATCGGGGACGGAATTACGAGCAGTACTTC. It encodes CSARDRGRNYEQYF. The sequence links TRBV20-1 to TRBJ2-7; the D gene could be either TRBD1 or TRBD2, each agreeing at 5 bases. CDR1 and CDR2 are drawn from the germline V gene (reference sequence): DFQATT, SNEGSKA. Trimming at the junction amounts to 0 bases on V and 4 bases on J, and the germline ends lie 13 bases apart. Inclusive of the bounding cysteine and phenylalanine, the CDR3 is 14 residues long. The retained sequence is limited to the CDR3, 42 bases, with the frame set at the first base.